This entry lists 15 T cell receptor beta chains sequenced from one sample in a study of shared clonotypes between healthy human individuals. TCRdb's table, derived via immunoSEQ multiplex PCR, lists solely in-frame clones and lacks some. The sample has around 1.1 million clones; approximately 77% are singletons. Sequencing input: memory CD4+ T cells from PBMCs. Subset indicated: CD45RA-negative fraction. The receptor set was obtained from a man in his late teens or twenties in good health. Some clones in this sample may be carry-over from other donors' samples.

Comment on this clone: In the same sample, other DNA sequences code for this CDR3. The chain employs TRBV5-4 and TRBJ2-5; D is unresolved. The CDR3 consists of 13 residues. CDR1 SGHNT and CDR2 YYREEE come from the germline V gene (reference sequence). Trimming cost V 0 bases and J 2 bases, with 5 bases left between them. Written as DNA, the CDR3 is TGTGCCAGCAGCTTGGGGGGACAAGAGACCCAGTACTTC. The encoded protein is CASSLGGQETQYF.

Worth noting for this clone: Additional DNA sequences in this sample encode the identical CDR3. The chain links TRBV2 to TRBJ2-6; D is unclear. Trimming pared 2 bases from V and 2 bases from J, leaving 7 bases between. This CDR3 is built from 15 residues. The germline gives CDR1 SNHLY, CDR2 FYNNEI. The CDR3 sequence is CASSEQGAGANVLTF. The CDR3 DNA is TGTGCCAGCAGTGAACAAGGAGCTGGGGCCAACGTCCTGACTTTC.

The V and J genes are TRBV4-3 and TRBJ1-2; the D is unclear. V was shortened by 0 bases and J by 3 bases, with 11 bases between the two germline ends. CDR3 size: 15 residues. The germline V gene has CDR1 LGHNA and CDR2 YSLEER. The CDR3 is CASSQDIYRDYGYTF. Here the CDR3 DNA reads TGCGCCAGCAGCCAAGATATTTACCGGGACTATGGCTACACCTTC.

This clone has more than one count but fewer than ten. The chain couples TRBV29-1 to TRBJ1-2, with D tentatively TRBD1 (5 bases). CDR3 length: 11 residues. The germline gives CDR1 SQVTM, CDR2 ANQGSEA. V was trimmed by 4 bases and J by 8 bases, leaving 11 bases between them. The DNA for the CDR3 is TGCAGCGTTGGAAGCAGGGAAGGCTACACCTTC. Its translation is CSVGSREGYTF.

This clone turned up a few times. The chain combines TRBV5-1 with TRBJ1-4, with TRBD1 matching over 8 bases. V trimming: 3 bases; J trimming: 4 bases; junction bases outside the gene matches: 2. The CDR3 sequence is 14 residues long. From germline, CDR1 is SGHRS and CDR2 YFSETQ. Here the CDR3 reads CASSSGQVNEKLFF. The CDR3 nucleotides are TGCGCCAGCAGCTCGGGACAGGTTAATGAAAAACTGTTTTTT.

The chain has TRBV19 and TRBJ1-1; D may be TRBD1 (5 bases). V lost 4 bases and J lost 0, with 12 bases in between. From germline, CDR1 is LNHDA and CDR2 SQIVND (reference sequence). There are 15 residues in the CDR3. The CDR3 loop is CASSRDGTMNTEAFF. The CDR3 DNA reads TGTGCCAGTAGTAGGGACGGAACCATGAACACTGAAGCTTTCTTT.

The chain recombines TRBV5-7 with TRBJ1-5, with D hard to call. TRBV5-7 counts as an open reading frame of uncertain function. V was cut by 0 bases and J by 5 bases, with 12 bases left in between. The CDR3 is made up of 15 amino acids. This CDR3 is CASSLAEREDQPQHF. CDR3 sequence (DNA): TGTGCCAGCAGCTTGGCGGAAAGAGAGGATCAGCCCCAGCATTTT.

This chain uses TRBV2 with TRBJ2-3, with D possibly TRBD2 on 6 matching bases. This CDR3 region has 15 residues. The germline V gene has CDR1 SNHLY and CDR2 FYNNEI. V lost 5 bases and J lost 0, with 12 bases in between. The CDR3 nucleotides are TGTGCCAGCAGTACGGGACTCTTCAGCACAGATACGCAGTATTTT. As protein: CASSTGLFSTDTQYF.

Details on this clone: A much larger clonotype is one base distant, so this may be a read error. Additional DNA sequences in this sample encode the identical CDR3. The chain carries TRBV5-1 and TRBJ1-5, with a possible D match to TRBD1 (6 bases). Germline CDR1 is SGHRS and CDR2 is YFSETQ. CDR3 size: 15 residues. The V gene lost 2 bases and the J gene lost 0 bases, with 9 bases spanning the gap. The CDR3 nucleotides read TGCGCCAGCAGCTTAGGACAGAATAGCAATCAGCCCCAGCATTTT. This gives the protein CASSLGQNSNQPQHF.

Many counts were recorded for this clone. The junction shows a germline mismatch at one end, possibly a read error. V is TRBV7-7 and J is TRBJ2-2; D is possibly TRBD2 (5 bases). Germline V gene lookup returns CDR1 SSHAT and CDR2 FNYEAQ (reference sequence). This CDR3 has 15 amino acids. The CDR3: CASSPQDSNTGELFF. The CDR3 DNA reads TGTGCTAGCAGCCCCCAGGACTCGAACACCGGGGAGCTGTTTTTT.

On this clone itself: This same CDR3 is encoded by further DNA sequences in the sample. The chain links TRBV7-2 to TRBJ1-2, with 7 bases matching TRBD1. The ends lost 3 bases at V and 3 bases at J; junction bases unmatched: 4. The germline V gene encodes CDR1 SGHTA and CDR2 FQGNSA. The CDR3 runs to 14 residues. The CDR3 region has the DNA TGTGCCAGCAGCTTGGCAGGGGGTGACTATGGCTACACCTTC. It specifies CASSLAGGDYGYTF.

The chain recombines TRBV5-1 with TRBJ2-7; TRBD2 agrees at 11 bases. The germline CDR1 and CDR2 sequences are SGHRS and YFSETQ. With V trimmed by 4 bases and J by 3 bases, 9 bases remained unmatched. The CDR3 is made up of 16 amino acids. This chain's CDR3 is CASSRGASGRNYEQYF. The CDR3 DNA reads TGCGCCAGCAGCAGGGGGGCTAGCGGGAGGAACTACGAGCAGTACTTC. Complete variable domain (other parts from reference TRBV5-1 and TRBJ2-7): KAGVTQTPRYLIKTRGQQVTLSCSPISGHRSVSWYQQTPGQGLQFLFEYFSETQRNKGNFPGRFSGRQFSNSRSEMNVSTLELGDSALYLCASSRGASGRNYEQYFGPGTRLTVT.

This chain connects TRBV27 to TRBJ2-2; weak D call: TRBD1 (6 bases). The germline V gene has CDR1 MNHEY and CDR2 SMNVEV (reference sequence). Trimming took 4 bases from V and 0 from J, leaving 15 bases between them. The CDR3 is made up of 17 amino acids. The CDR3, as DNA: TGTGCCAGCAGTTCGGGAACCGGGACATCGAACACCGGGGAGCTGTTTTTT. Its translation: CASSSGTGTSNTGELFF.

This clone was detected a few times. CDR3 nucleotides: TGCGCCAGCAGCTCGGCGGGACAGTCCTACGAGCAGTACTTC. Its translation is CASSSAGQSYEQYF. The chain is built from TRBV5-1 and TRBJ2-7; D is perhaps TRBD1 (7 bases). Trimming left V 3 bases short and J 1 base short, with 11 bases between. The germline V gene has CDR1 SGHRS and CDR2 YFSETQ. This CDR3 spans 14 amino acids.

In the case of this clone: Other DNA sequences within the sample encode an identical CDR3. CDR3 in amino acids: CASSLVVGNTEAFF. The CDR3 bases are TGCGCCAGCAGCTTGGTGGTAGGGAACACTGAAGCTTTCTTT. The genes are TRBV5-1 and TRBJ1-1, with D uncertain. CDR1 and CDR2 (germline): SGHRS, YFSETQ. The CDR3 spans 14 residues. V gave up 0 bases and J gave up 1 base, with 7 bases separating them.